This passage covers 16 T cell receptor beta chains from one sample sequenced in a study of T cell clonality in common variable immunodeficiency. Only in-frame clones appear in the TCRdb table, and some are missing; sequencing was by immunoSEQ multiplex PCR. The sample contains some 80,000 clones, none of them singletons. Sequenced sample: peripheral blood mononuclear cells. The receptors come from a person between 18 and 70 years old in good health.

This clone was counted many times. The read terminates 3 residues ahead of where the CDR3 ends, so the germline J gene completes it. The chain combines TRBV20-1 with TRBJ1-6; 7 bases agree with TRBD1. J gave up 7 bases and V 7 bases, and 10 bases lay outside the gene matches. Germline V lookup: CDR1 DFQATT, CDR2 SNEGSKA (reference sequence). This CDR3 contains 14 residues. CDR3 DNA (partial): TGCAGTGTCAAGGGGGCAGGGGCGAATTCACCC. It translates to CSVKGAGANSP. The full CDR3 reads CSVKGAGANSPLHF.

This clone was seen at least ten times. The read comes to an end 3 residues before the CDR3 does, leaving the germline J gene to fill in the end. The genes are TRBV11-2 and TRBJ1-4, with 7 nucleotides matching TRBD1. CDR1 is SGHAT, CDR2 FQNNGV, per germline. The CDR3 runs to 14 residues. With 4 bases clipped from V and 6 bases from J, the junction kept 5 bases outside the gene matches. The DNA read from the CDR3 is TGTGCCAGCAGCTCCCGAGGGACAGATGAAAAA. As protein: CASSSRGTDEK. The entire CDR3 reads CASSSRGTDEKLFF. The full variable domain, with the rest looked up from reference TRBV11-2 and TRBJ1-4, is EAGVAQSPRYKIIEKRQSVAFWCNPISGHATLYWYQQILGQGPKLLIQFQNNGVVDDSQLPKDRFSAERLKGVDSTLKIQPAKLEDSAVYLCASSSRGTDEKLFFGSGTQLSVL.

This clone was recorded at least ten times. The CDR3 goes on 3 residues after the read ends, and that part is filled in from the germline J gene. The rearrangement uses TRBV30 and TRBJ2-7; D unresolved. The CDR3 is 15 residues long. The V and J ends lost 0 bases and 0 bases respectively, with 12 bases between them. Germline V gene sequence: CDR1 GTSNPN, CDR2 SVGIG (reference sequence). CDR3 bases read: TGTGCCTGGAGTGTAGGAGTAGGGCCCTCCTACGAG. Protein sequence: CAWSVGVGPSYE. From start to end, the CDR3 is CAWSVGVGPSYEQYF.

This clone was counted ten times or more. The read falls 3 residues short of the CDR3 end, and the missing part is taken from the germline J gene. The J gene is TRBJ2-3, the V gene TRBV20-1; 7 bases align to TRBD2. Trimming removed 6 bases from V and 2 bases from J; junction bases left unmatched: 5. Germline V CDR1 and CDR2: DFQATT, SNEGSKA (reference sequence). The CDR3 contains 13 residues. Incomplete CDR3 DNA: TGCAGTGCCGACCGGGACTACACAGATACG. Translated: CSADRDYTDT. Given in full, the CDR3 is CSADRDYTDTQYF.

The sample holds many counts of this clone. The read is 3 residues too short to cover the CDR3 end, so that end is filled in from the germline J gene. The chain joins TRBV29-1 to TRBJ2-3; the D gene is possibly TRBD1 (5 bases). Germline V gene sequence: CDR1 SQVTM, CDR2 ANQGSEA. With 3 bases removed from V and 6 bases from J, the gap between germline ends came to 22 bases. The CDR3 has 16 amino acids. The CDR3 DNA, read in part, is TGCAGCGTTGACGGGCCAGGGAAGAATGGTTGGGATACG. Translating it yields CSVDGPGKNGWDT. From start to end, the CDR3 is CSVDGPGKNGWDTQYF.

This clone occurred many times. The read ends 3 residues early relative to the CDR3; the germline J gene fills the gap. V is TRBV5-1 and J is TRBJ2-7; 7 bases map to TRBD1. The CDR3 runs 16 residues. V was pared by 0 bases and J by 2 bases, with 8 bases of the junction left unmatched. From germline, CDR1 is SGHRS and CDR2 YFSETQ. The part of the CDR3 DNA that was read is TGCGCCAGCAGCTTGGTACAGGGGCCGTCTCCCTACGAG. The encoded protein is CASSLVQGPSPYE. The whole CDR3 protein reads CASSLVQGPSPYEQYF. The entire variable domain, with the rest obtained from reference TRBV5-1 and TRBJ2-7, is as follows: KAGVTQTPRYLIKTRGQQVTLSCSPISGHRSVSWYQQTPGQGLQFLFEYFSETQRNKGNFPGRFSGRQFSNSRSEMNVSTLELGDSALYLCASSLVQGPSPYEQYFGPGTRLTVT.

The sample holds many counts of this clone. From the germline J gene comes the end of the CDR3, since the read stops 3 residues before it. The chain carries TRBV14 and TRBJ2-7, with D possibly TRBD2 on 5 matching bases. Germline CDR1 and CDR2: SGHDN and FVKESK. V lost 2 bases and J lost 5, with 13 bases in between. The CDR3 length is 14 residues. Incomplete CDR3 DNA: TGTGCCAGCAGCCAATTTGGAACTAGTAACGAG. Its protein is CASSQFGTSNE. The full CDR3 is CASSQFGTSNEQYF.

This clone was detected only a few times. The missing CDR3 end, 3 residues past where the read stops, is filled in from the germline J gene. This chain links TRBV7-3 with TRBJ2-4; D ambiguous. Germline CDR1 and CDR2: SGHTA and FQGTGA. Trimming left V 1 base short and J 6 bases short, with 19 bases between. The CDR3 contains 17 residues. CDR3 residues: CASSLIGPTPKPNIQYF. The DNA read from the CDR3 is TGTGCCAGCAGCTTAATTGGGCCCACCCCTAAGCCAAACATT.

This clone was seen repeatedly, ten times or more. The DNA ends 3 residues before the CDR3 does, and the rest of the CDR3 is filled in from the germline J gene. The rearrangement uses TRBV20-1 and TRBJ1-5; tentative D call: TRBD1 (5 bases). The germline gives CDR1 DFQATT, CDR2 SNEGSKA (reference sequence). This CDR3 has 15 residues. Trimming took 3 bases from V and 0 from J, leaving 12 bases between them. The DNA read from the CDR3 is TGCAGTGCTAGGGCGGCAGGGTATAGCAATCAGCCC. Translation: CSARAAGYSNQP. The complete CDR3 sequence is CSARAAGYSNQPQHF.

Many counts were recorded for this clone. The observed sequence ends 3 residues before the CDR3 terminus, with the missing tail filled in from the germline J gene. The V and J genes are TRBV7-2 and TRBJ2-3; D unresolved. V lost 1 base and J lost 5, with 10 bases in between. CDR3 size: 14 residues. Germline CDR1 SGHTA, CDR2 FQGNSA. The CDR3 DNA, read in part, is TGTGCCAGCAGCTTAGATCCAGGCGTAGATACG. Translation: CASSLDPGVDT. The CDR3, in full, reads CASSLDPGVDTQYF.

This clone occurred many times. CDR3 residues: CASSFYRGSTDTQYF. CDR3 DNA, as far as it was read: TGTGCCAGCAGCTTTTACCGGGGAAGCACAGATACG. The chain uses TRBV11-2 and TRBJ2-3; D possibly corresponds to TRBD2 (5 bases). The observed sequence ends 3 residues before the CDR3 terminus, with the missing tail filled in from the germline J gene. Germline V gene data show CDR1 as SGHAT and CDR2 as FQNNGV. V was trimmed by 3 bases and J by 0 bases, leaving 10 bases between them. The CDR3 extends over 15 amino acids.

This clone was seen at least ten times. The read ends 3 residues shy of where the CDR3 ends; the end is completed using the germline J gene. The V and J genes are TRBV6-2 or TRBV6-3 and TRBJ2-3; D is undetermined. The CDR3 totals 14 residues. The V gene's germline CDR1 is MNHEY and CDR2 SVGEGT. The V end lost 8 bases, the J end lost 0 bases, and 12 bases lay between the germline ends. The covered CDR3 bases are TGTGCCAGCCGATACAGCTCTAGCACAGATACG. Its protein is CASRYSSSTDT. The whole CDR3 sequence is CASRYSSSTDTQYF.

This clone has a count of ten or more. The CDR3 end is not reached by the read, which stops 3 residues before it; the germline J gene fills it in. The V gene is TRBV6-2 or TRBV6-3, the J gene TRBJ1-1, with 7 bases identical to TRBD1. The CDR3 consists of 17 residues. Losses at the gene ends were 2 bases for V and 1 base for J; bases not matched to a gene: 10. Per germline, CDR1 MNHEY and CDR2 SVGEGT. The CDR3 DNA, read in part, is TGTGCCAGCAGTTACCAACTCATGGGACAGAAGAACACTGAA. It codes for CASSYQLMGQKNTE. The whole CDR3 region reads CASSYQLMGQKNTEAFF.

There are many counts of this clone. The read terminates 3 residues before the CDR3 end, so the remaining end is supplied by the germline J gene. The genes are TRBV20-1 and TRBJ1-5, with a weak D call TRBD1 (5 bases). The CDR3 is made up of 15 amino acids. The V end lost 6 bases, the J end lost 0 bases, and 15 bases lay between the germline ends. Germline lookup yields CDR1 DFQATT and CDR2 SNEGSKA (reference sequence). The CDR3 is CSAQDITGSNQPQHF. The CDR3 bases that were read are TGCAGTGCCCAAGATATTACAGGTAGCAATCAGCCC.

The sample holds a few counts of this clone. Read data end 3 residues before the CDR3 end; the end is taken from the germline J gene. The rearrangement uses TRBV20-1 and TRBJ2-7; TRBD1 matches at 10 bases. The germline V gene has CDR1 DFQATT and CDR2 SNEGSKA (reference sequence). The CDR3 runs 15 residues. J gave up 5 bases and V 4 bases, and 11 bases lay outside the gene matches. CDR3 region: CSATRRDRGRDEQYF. The CDR3 bases that were read are TGCAGTGCTACCAGAAGGGACAGGGGAAGAGACGAG.

This clone occurred many times. From the germline J gene comes the end of the CDR3, since the read stops 3 residues before it. This chain uses TRBV7-9 with TRBJ2-7; D possibly corresponds to TRBD1 (6 bases). CDR3 size: 15 residues. Per the germline V gene, CDR1 is SEHNR and CDR2 is FQNEAQ (reference sequence). V lost 5 bases and J lost 4, with 18 bases in between. The CDR3 loop is CASSHPGTLKYEQYF. CDR3 DNA, as far as it was read: TGTGCCAGCAGCCATCCCGGGACACTTAAATACGAG.